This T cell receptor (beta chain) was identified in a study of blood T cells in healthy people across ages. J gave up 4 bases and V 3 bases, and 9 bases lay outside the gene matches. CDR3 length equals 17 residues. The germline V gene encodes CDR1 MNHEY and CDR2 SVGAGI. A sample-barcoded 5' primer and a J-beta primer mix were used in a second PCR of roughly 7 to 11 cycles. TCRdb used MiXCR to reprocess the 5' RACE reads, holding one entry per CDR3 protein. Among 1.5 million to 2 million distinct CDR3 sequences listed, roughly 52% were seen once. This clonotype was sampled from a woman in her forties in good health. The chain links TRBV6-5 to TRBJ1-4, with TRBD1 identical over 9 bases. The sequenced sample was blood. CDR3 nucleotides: TGTGCCAGCAGTTATTCGCCCGGGACAGGGATTAATGAAAAACTGTTTTTT. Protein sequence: CASSYSPGTGINEKLFF.